This T cell receptor beta chain was retrieved from a study of vaccination and CD4 T cells after COVID-19. This clonotype is large by share. Its specificity is not known. Treatment indicated: roughly ten-day PBMC culture with coronavirus spike peptide pools or control peptides (ViraFEST assay). The V end lost 5 bases, the J end lost 8 bases, and 13 bases lay between the germline ends. Per the germline V gene, CDR1 is LNHDA and CDR2 is SQIVND (reference sequence). CDR3 length: 14 residues. Sequenced with the Oncomine TCR Beta short-read assay was DNA taken from cultured CD4+ T cells. In TCRdb, the PCR reads were re-called with MiXCR into one record per CDR3 protein. The table shows about 3,400 distinct CDR3 sequences, with 16% occurring only once.

The origin of this receptor is a human donor who had recovered from COVID-19. The V gene is TRBV19, the J gene TRBJ1-6; D is possibly TRBD1 (6 bases). The sequencing sample was made of CD4+ T cells from blood, cultured in vitro. DNA of the CDR3: TGTGCCAGTAGTTCCAGGGGTTGGGATTCACCCCTCCACTTT. It is translated as CASSSRGWDSPLHF.